Below, 27 T cell receptor beta chains from the same sample are listed, as sequenced in a study of T cell responses to AZD1222 COVID-19 vaccine. The table came from immunoSEQ multiplex PCR; TCRdb's copy has only in-frame clones and leaves some out. The table includes 130,000 to 150,000 clones, 85% to 95% detected once. The sample in question was peripheral blood, obtained after recovery from COVID-19. The receptors come from an adult who had recovered from COVID-19.

The V and J genes are TRBV9 and TRBJ1-3, with D unclear. Germline CDR1 SGDLS, CDR2 YYNGEE. The CDR3 totals 14 residues. V was pared by 3 bases and J by 2 bases, with 9 bases between. The CDR3 coding sequence is TGTGCCAGCAGCGGGAGTCTGCCTGGAAACACCATATATTTT. Protein sequence: CASSGSLPGNTIYF.

This chain joins TRBV3-1 (or the pseudogene TRBV3-2) and TRBJ2-2; 7 nucleotides align to TRBD2. This CDR3 is built from 16 residues. Germline-derived CDR1 and CDR2 are LGHDT and YNNKEL (reference sequence). The V and J ends lost 2 bases and 3 bases, in that order; junction bases with no gene match: 6. The CDR3 protein is CASSQMVGGDTGELFF. Here the CDR3 DNA reads TGTGCCAGCAGCCAAATGGTGGGAGGGGACACCGGGGAGCTGTTTTTT.

V and J are TRBV14 and TRBJ1-2; D gene uncertain. V gave up 4 bases and J gave up 6 bases, with 18 bases separating them. The CDR3 has 15 amino acids. The germline gives CDR1 SGHDN, CDR2 FVKESK. This CDR3 reads CASSPLYIGEDGYTF. The CDR3 nucleotides read TGTGCCAGCAGCCCACTTTACATTGGGGAAGATGGCTACACCTTC. The variable domain in full, completed from reference TRBV14 and TRBJ1-2, reads EAGVTQFPSHSVIEKGQTVTLRCDPISGHDNLYWYRRVMGKEIKFLLHFVKESKQDESGMPNNRFLAERTGGTYSTLKVQPAELEDSGVYFCASSPLYIGEDGYTFGSGTRLTVV.

This clone showed up just once. The chain uses TRBV4-1 and TRBJ1-5; no clear D gene. Germline V gene lookup returns CDR1 MGHRA and CDR2 YSYEKL. The ends were cut back, 1 base at V and 5 bases at J, with 12 bases in the middle. CDR3 length: 15 residues. Here the CDR3 DNA reads TGCGCCAGCAGCCAAGGCCCAAGTGGAGATCAGCCCCAGCATTTT. Translation: CASSQGPSGDQPQHF.

This clone was counted a single time. The chain joins TRBV6-5 to TRBJ1-2; D unresolved. Per the germline V gene, CDR1 is MNHEY and CDR2 is SVGAGI. This CDR3 is built from 13 residues. V was clipped by 2 bases and J by 2 bases, with 6 bases between them. The CDR3 loop reads CASSYSRNYGYTF. CDR3 DNA sequence: TGTGCCAGCAGTTACAGCCGCAACTATGGCTACACCTTC.

The chain joins TRBV14 to TRBJ1-1, with TRBD1 matching over 12 bases. V lost 4 bases to trimming and J lost 7 bases; unmatched junction nucleotides: 10. This CDR3 spans 16 amino acids. Germline V gene lookup returns CDR1 SGHDN and CDR2 FVKESK. The CDR3 nucleotides read TGTGCCAGCAGCCTGCCCCCGGGACAGGGGGCTTTTGAAGCTTTCTTT. Translated: CASSLPPGQGAFEAFF.

The chain employs TRBV28 and TRBJ2-3, with TRBD2 matching over 11 bases. The CDR3 runs 15 residues. Germline CDR1 reads MDHEN; CDR2 reads SYDVKM. J lost 4 bases, V lost 2 bases, and 2 bases had no gene match. CDR3 nucleotides: TGTGCCAGCAGTTTAGAACTAGCGGGAGCAGATACGCAGTATTTT. It translates to CASSLELAGADTQYF.

V usage is TRBV11-2 and J usage is TRBJ2-2; 11 nucleotides match TRBD1. The CDR3 is 15 residues long. Trimming removed 3 bases from V and 7 bases from J; junction bases left unmatched: 4. Germline V gives CDR1 SGHAT, CDR2 FQNNGV. The CDR3 spells CASSFGTGGHGELFF. The CDR3 region has the DNA TGTGCCAGCAGCTTCGGGACAGGGGGTCACGGGGAGCTGTTTTTT. Full variable domain (missing parts from reference TRBV11-2 and TRBJ2-2): EAGVAQSPRYKIIEKRQSVAFWCNPISGHATLYWYQQILGQGPKLLIQFQNNGVVDDSQLPKDRFSAERLKGVDSTLKIQPAKLEDSAVYLCASSFGTGGHGELFFGEGSRLTVL.

The rearrangement links TRBV3-1 (or the pseudogene TRBV3-2) to TRBJ2-5; 8 bases line up with TRBD1. With V trimmed by 0 bases and J by 11 bases, 5 bases remained unmatched. The CDR3 covers 13 residues. The V gene's germline CDR1 is LGHDT and CDR2 YNNKEL (reference sequence). CDR3 sequence: CASSQDNRGWQYF. For the CDR3, the DNA is TGTGCCAGCAGCCAAGATAACAGGGGGTGGCAGTACTTC.

The chain employs TRBV7-9 and TRBJ2-2, with D possibly matching TRBD1 (6 bases). Per the germline V gene, CDR1 is SEHNR and CDR2 is FQNEAQ (reference sequence). Trimming took off 0 bases at V and 7 bases at J, with 15 bases between the two ends. CDR3 size: 16 residues. CDR3 sequence (DNA): TGTGCCAGCAGCTTAGCCCCGTTAACAGGGCACGGGGAGCTGTTTTTT. This codes for CASSLAPLTGHGELFF. The complete variable domain, with remaining parts taken from reference TRBV7-9 and TRBJ2-2, reads DTGVSQNPRHKITKRGQNVTFRCDPISEHNRLYWYRQTLGQGPEFLTYFQNEAQLEKSRLLSDRFSAERPKGSFSTLEIQRTEQGDSAMYLCASSLAPLTGHGELFFGEGSRLTVL.

This chain links TRBV30 with TRBJ2-2; D is perhaps TRBD1 (5 bases). Germline V gene lookup returns CDR1 GTSNPN and CDR2 SVGIG (reference sequence). CDR3 size: 16 residues. V was shortened by 0 bases and J by 5 bases, with 16 bases between the two germline ends. CDR3 sequence reads: CAWSVGWQGGTGELFF. The CDR3 DNA is TGTGCCTGGAGTGTAGGTTGGCAGGGTGGGACCGGGGAGCTGTTTTTT.

As concerns this clone: One end of the junction does not line up with germline, which may come from a read error. This chain joins TRBV7-7 and TRBJ2-1, with 12 positions matching TRBD2. The CDR3 extends over 15 amino acids. The germline V gene has CDR1 SSHAT and CDR2 FNYEAQ (reference sequence). The CDR3 reads CASSPTSGSKDEQFF. Written as DNA, the CDR3 is TGTGCTAGCAGCCCGACTAGCGGGAGTAAAGATGAGCAGTTCTTC.

J is TRBJ1-2 and V is TRBV4-1; perhaps TRBD1 as D (5 bases). The CDR3 sequence is 16 residues long. The V and J ends lost 0 bases and 5 bases respectively, with 16 bases between them. Germline CDR1 reads MGHRA; CDR2 reads YSYEKL. The DNA for the CDR3 is TGCGCCAGCAGCCAAGAGCCGGGACCGAAGCTATATGGCTACACCTTC. Translated, it gives CASSQEPGPKLYGYTF.

The rearrangement uses TRBV6-5 and TRBJ1-2; D perhaps matches TRBD1 (5 bases). This CDR3 is built from 15 residues. Trimming left V 0 bases short and J 6 bases short, with 14 bases between. Germline assignment: CDR1 MNHEY and CDR2 SVGAGI. DNA of the CDR3: TGTGCCAGCAGTTACTCTGGGGGGGGTACGGATGGCTACACCTTC. Its protein is CASSYSGGGTDGYTF.

This rearrangement joins TRBV7-3 to TRBJ1-1; the D is unclear. Trimming stripped 1 base from V and 6 bases from J, with 9 bases between. The germline V gene encodes CDR1 SGHTA and CDR2 FQGTGA. The CDR3 is 13 amino acids. For the CDR3, the DNA is TGTGCCAGCAGCTTAAGTCATCGGTCTGAAGCTTTCTTT. It translates to CASSLSHRSEAFF.

The J gene is TRBJ2-1, the V gene TRBV28; D unresolved. Looked up from germline, CDR1 is MDHEN and CDR2 is SYDVKM. There are 18 residues in the CDR3. Between the trimmed V and J ends, which lost 3 bases and 0 bases, there was a span of 18 bases. The CDR3 here is CASSFGFLGSSSYNEQFF. Here the CDR3 DNA reads TGTGCCAGCAGTTTTGGGTTTCTAGGGTCTAGCTCCTACAATGAGCAGTTCTTC.

The V and J genes are TRBV28 and TRBJ1-4; 9 bases agree with TRBD1. J gave up 7 bases and V 7 bases, and 7 bases lay outside the gene matches. Germline V gene data show CDR1 as MDHEN and CDR2 as SYDVKM. CDR3 size: 14 residues. CDR3 loop: CASNKQGASEKLFF. In DNA form, the CDR3 reads TGTGCCAGCAACAAACAGGGGGCTTCTGAAAAACTGTTTTTT.

J is TRBJ1-4 and V is TRBV20-1; D uncertain. Per germline, CDR1 DFQATT and CDR2 SNEGSKA (reference sequence). This CDR3 is 11 amino acids long. Trimming left V 5 bases short and J 8 bases short, with 9 bases between. Here the CDR3 reads CSAPGGEKLFF. The DNA for the CDR3 is TGCAGTGCTCCGGGTGGGGAAAAACTGTTTTTT.

The CDR3 here is CAWSSGPGEKLFF. In DNA, the CDR3 is TGTGCCTGGAGCTCCGGACCGGGTGAAAAACTGTTTTTT. The V call is TRBV30, the J call TRBJ1-4; D is undetermined. Germline lookup yields CDR1 GTSNPN and CDR2 SVGIG (reference sequence). Trimming took off 3 bases at V and 7 bases at J, with 12 bases between the two ends. The CDR3 loop spans 13 amino acids. The full variable domain, rest sourced from reference TRBV30 and TRBJ1-4, is SQTIHQWPATLVQPVGSPLSLECTVEGTSNPNLYWYRQAAGRGLQLLFYSVGIGQISSEVPQNLSASRPQDRQFILSSKKLLLSDSGFYLCAWSSGPGEKLFFGSGTQLSVL.

The count of this clone is one. The rearrangement links TRBV2 to TRBJ2-7; TRBD1 aligns across 9 bases. V trimming: 5 bases; J trimming: 5 bases; junction bases outside the gene matches: 10. The CDR3 runs to 15 residues. Germline CDR1 SNHLY, CDR2 FYNNEI. CDR3 sequence: CASSQLGGTGHEQYF. The CDR3 DNA reads TGTGCCAGCAGTCAATTGGGGGGGACAGGGCACGAGCAGTACTTC.

This chain connects TRBV4-1 to TRBJ1-5; possible D gene TRBD1, 5 bases. Per germline, CDR1 MGHRA and CDR2 YSYEKL. There are 17 residues in the CDR3. V was trimmed by 1 base and J by 3 bases, leaving 16 bases between them. The CDR3 DNA is TGCGCCAGCAGCCAAGTAGGGGTAGGGAGATCCAATCAGCCCCAGCATTTT. Translated: CASSQVGVGRSNQPQHF.

The chain employs TRBV5-4 and TRBJ1-2, with TRBD1 as a possible D gene (6 bases). Germline CDR1 and CDR2: SGHNT and YYREEE (reference sequence). The ends were cut back, 1 base at V and 6 bases at J, with 13 bases in the middle. The CDR3 consists of 14 residues. In DNA form, the CDR3 reads TGTGCCAGCAGCTTGATCCACAGGGTGGATGGCTACACCTTC. Its protein is CASSLIHRVDGYTF.

The chain links TRBV19 to TRBJ2-2; D gene ambiguous. V was shortened by 3 bases and J by 7 bases, with 9 bases between the two germline ends. CDR1 and CDR2 from the germline V gene are LNHDA and SQIVND (reference sequence). The CDR3 totals 13 residues. The CDR3 region has the DNA TGTGCCAGTAGTATGTCGGGTGGCGGGGAGCTGTTTTTT. Its translation is CASSMSGGGELFF.

This clone was observed once. The chain employs TRBV4-1 and TRBJ2-7; D is uncertain. The germline CDR1 and CDR2 sequences are MGHRA and YSYEKL. Trimming removed 4 bases from V and 6 bases from J, with 13 bases in between. The CDR3 spans 13 residues. CDR3 DNA sequence: TGCGCCAGCAGCCCAGGACCGGGTCGCGAGCAGTACTTC. Translating gives CASSPGPGREQYF.

The chain is built from TRBV28 and TRBJ1-1; possibly TRBD1 for D (5 bases). Germline CDR1 is MDHEN and CDR2 is SYDVKM. The CDR3 loop spans 14 amino acids. Between the trimmed V and J ends, which lost 7 bases and 4 bases, there was a span of 16 bases. This CDR3 reads CASTTGGAGTEAFF. DNA of the CDR3: TGTGCCAGCACCACCGGAGGGGCCGGCACTGAAGCTTTCTTT. Variable domain in full (rest from reference TRBV28 and TRBJ1-1): DVKVTQSSRYLVKRTGEKVFLECVQDMDHENMFWYRQDPGLGLRLIYFSYDVKMKEKGDIPEGYSVSREKKERFSLILESASTNQTSMYLCASTTGGAGTEAFFGQGTRLTVV.

The chain combines TRBV7-3 with TRBJ1-1; perhaps TRBD1 as D (5 bases). V shed 5 bases and J shed 3 bases, with 10 bases lying between them. Germline loops: CDR1 SGHTA, CDR2 FQGTGA. CDR3 length equals 13 residues. The CDR3 nucleotides are TGTGCCAGCAGCGTACAGGAGGACACTGAAGCTTTCTTT. Its translation is CASSVQEDTEAFF.

The CDR3 bases are TGTGCCAGCAGTACAAGCTTGTGGGCGGCGACTGGAGCCGGGGAGCTGTTTTTT. Amino acids: CASSTSLWAATGAGELFF. The chain joins TRBV27 to TRBJ2-2; D is unclear. This CDR3 is 18 amino acids long. Per germline, CDR1 MNHEY and CDR2 SMNVEV (reference sequence). Trimming left V 5 bases short and J 6 bases short, with 25 bases between.